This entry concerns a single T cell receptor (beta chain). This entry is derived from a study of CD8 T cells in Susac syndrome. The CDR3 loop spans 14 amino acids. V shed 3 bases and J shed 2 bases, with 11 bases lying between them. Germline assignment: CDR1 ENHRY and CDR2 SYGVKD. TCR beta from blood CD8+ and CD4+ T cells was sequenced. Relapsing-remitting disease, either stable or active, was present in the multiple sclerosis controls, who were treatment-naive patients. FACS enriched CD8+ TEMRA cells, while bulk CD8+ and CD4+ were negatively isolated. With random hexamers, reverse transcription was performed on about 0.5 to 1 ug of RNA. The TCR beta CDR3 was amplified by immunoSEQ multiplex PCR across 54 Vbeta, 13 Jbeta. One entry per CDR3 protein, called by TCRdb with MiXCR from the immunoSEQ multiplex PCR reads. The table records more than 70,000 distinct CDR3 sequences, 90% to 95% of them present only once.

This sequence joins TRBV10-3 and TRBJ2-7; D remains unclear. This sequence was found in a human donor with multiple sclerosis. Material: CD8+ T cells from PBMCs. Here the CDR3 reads CAISETQRTYEQYF. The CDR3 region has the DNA TGTGCCATCAGTGAAACGCAGCGTACCTACGAGCAGTACTTC.